The source of this TCR beta chain is a study of T cells in women clearing cervical HPV infection. On the study more broadly: Women with histologically confirmed HPV16-related CIN3 or worse, 2 with invasive cancer, served as cases. Only a few women had HLA typing results available. Broader study findings: TRBV6-7 abundance was lower in cases than controls (0.11% versus 0.16%).

Points on this clone: The antigen is not known. The read is 3 residues too short to cover the CDR3 end, so that end is filled in from the germline J gene.

The CDR3 is 16 amino acids. V trimming: 2 bases; J trimming: 1 base; junction bases outside the gene matches: 3. Average input was about 1.2 ug genomic DNA for immunoSEQ TCR beta CDR3 amplification. The table came from immunoSEQ multiplex PCR; TCRdb's copy has only in-frame clones and leaves some out. This sample's clone table lists 20,000 to 25,000 clones. The sample was blood buffy coat. The sequence was collected from a woman aged 18-70 years with a cervical HPV16 infection that either progressed to CIN3+ or cleared (not recorded which). The chain has TRBV12-3 or TRBV12-4 and TRBJ2-3, with 10 bases identical to TRBD1. CDR3 protein: CASSLTTGGGTDTQYF. The sequenced CDR3 bases are TGTGCCAGCAGTTTAACGACAGGGGGCGGCACAGATACG.